The rows below give T cell receptor beta chains drawn from one sample of a study of T cells after yellow fever vaccination. Each CDR3 protein gets one entry after TCRdb re-called the 5' RACE reads with MiXCR. This table has about 170,000 distinct CDR3 sequences, roughly 11% appearing once. Material: CD8+ T cells sorted from PBMCs, obtained 15 days after the yellow fever booster vaccination. Source of these receptors: a man aged 18 to 30 who received the YFV17D yellow fever vaccine. The CDR3 runs from the conserved cysteine through the conserved F or W. A D gene is named only where the DNA matches it firmly. Size is stated for part of the rows, as once, few or many counts, or as a class when the clone is expanded.

CDR3 protein | clone size | V gene | D gene
CASSSGGNYNEQFF | few | TRBV5-1 | TRBD2
CASTPGGLAGVGDEQYF | many | TRBV12-3/TRBV12-4 | TRBD2
CASSPSETRPTYNEQFF | NA | TRBV7-9 | NA
CASSSEYEQYF | NA | TRBV12-3/TRBV12-4 | NA
CASSLGQGFINQPQHF | few | TRBV7-9 | NA
CSALNTGTGAIEAFF | few | TRBV20-1 | TRBD1
CASSLFRISTDTQYF | NA | TRBV7-2 | NA
CASSQESKTYEQYF | few | TRBV4-3 | NA
CASSRTELYYEQYF | many | TRBV7-9 | NA
CASSSGRLPWYF | few | TRBV7-9 | NA
CASMGLSYEQYF | few | TRBV2 | NA
CASSSGHSLYGYTF | NA | TRBV6-2/TRBV6-3 | NA
CATSDHGDYGYTF | NA | TRBV24-1 | NA
CASSLRRSSYNEQFF | many | TRBV4-1 | NA
CASLRLEGTDTQYF | NA | TRBV6-1 | NA
CASSTTSDEQFF | NA | TRBV12-3/TRBV12-4 | TRBD2
CASSRLEDTEAFF | few | TRBV3-1 | NA
CASSQDPARLNQPQHF | NA | TRBV4-2 | NA
CASSFRAGGNYNEQFF | few | TRBV7-7 | TRBD2
CASSQETSTAKNIQYF | few | TRBV4-1 | NA
CASSFGLRTEAFF | NA | TRBV27 | NA
CASSFHGDSGANVLTF | few | TRBV6-2/TRBV6-3 | NA
CAISVGLAGAPWGGTDTQYF | NA | TRBV10-3 | TRBD2
CASSPQGGRRTGELFF | NA | TRBV4-1 | NA
CSAREARSYEQYF | few | TRBV20-1 | NA
CASSSRQGTGELFF | few | TRBV11-3 | TRBD1
CASSQSETGSSYNEQFF | many | TRBV4-3 | NA
CASSGDENIQYF | few | TRBV6-2/TRBV6-3 | NA